This T cell receptor (beta chain) was captured by sequencing in a study of response to subunit inactivated influenza vaccine. Study-wide points: Researchers suggested that each seasonal influenza vaccination recruits few new T cells.

Germline-derived CDR1 and CDR2 are SGHRS and YFSETQ. Trimming removed 7 bases from V and 8 bases from J; junction bases left unmatched: 9. The CDR3 is made up of 14 amino acids. In this sample, this clonotype turned up a few times. Its antigen is currently unknown. TCRdb re-derived calls from the RT-PCR reads in MiXCR, one entry per CDR3 protein. The table lists hundreds of thousands of distinct CDR3 sequences, around 8% of them singletons. The rearrangement joins TRBV5-1 to TRBJ2-2; 9 bases fit TRBD1. Source: PBMCs from blood, taken less than 30 months after vaccination. The clonotype was recovered from a man aged 50-75 years who received an inactivated influenza vaccine. This CDR3 reads CASQKQGATGELFF. The CDR3, as DNA: TGCGCCAGCCAGAAACAGGGGGCGACTGGGGAGCTGTTTTTT.